This T cell receptor (beta chain) came from a study of T cell repertoires in cytomegalovirus infection. About the research overall: HLA-B-restricted CMV epitopes that are well studied, plus recently identified HLA-C-restricted ones, were used by the study. Signatures in public TCR beta sequences pointed to both CMV infection and matching HLA type. Findings and limits, study-wide: Carriage of CMV together with the relevant HLA was identifiable through cumulative public TCR beta family frequency. CMV-specific TCR beta clonotypes restricted by HLA-C dominated the ex vivo response.

MiXCR, applied by TCRdb to the reads, yields one record per CDR3 protein. This sample yields approximately 310,000 distinct CDR3 sequences, of which 25% are seen a single time; about 14% belongs to the top ten. Germline V gives CDR1 SGHTA, CDR2 FQGNSA. The length of the CDR3 is 18 residues. V was pared by 1 base and J by 3 bases, with 11 bases of the junction left unmatched. This clonotype has just a few counts. The target antigen is unknown. The chain combines TRBV7-2 with TRBJ2-2; 7 bases fit TRBD2. The receptor comes from a human donor in good health (CMV status not recorded). Some clones in this sample may be carry-over from other donors' samples. This specimen consisted of cultured PBMCs, obtained from culture after CMV antigen stimulation. DNA for the CDR3: TGTGCCAGCAGCTTAGTGGTAGCGGGTTGGGGCTACACCGGGGAGCTGTTTTTT. As protein: CASSLVVAGWGYTGELFF.